Below, one T cell receptor beta chain is given with its context. What it recognizes is unknown. Germline CDR1 reads SQVTM; CDR2 reads ANQGSEA. CDR3 size: 13 residues. V was trimmed by 2 bases and J by 3 bases, leaving 10 bases between them. The data originate from a study of T cell responses to AZD1222 COVID-19 vaccine. Study results and limitations: Reportedly, close to half of spike-specific TCRs are directed against unmutated variant regions. Only a handful of people who got AZD1222 tested seropositive at baseline. Mostly white British, mostly female donors; authors suggested clonal diversity may be underestimated. Compared with day 0, the breadth and depth of the Spike-specific TCR repertoire rose significantly after two doses of AZD1222.

Only in-frame clones appear in the TCRdb table, and some are missing; sequencing was by immunoSEQ multiplex PCR. The table lists 150,000 to 180,000 clones, about 85% of them singletons, with 3% to 3.5% in the top ten. V and J are TRBV29-1 and TRBJ2-5; D remains unclear. The input for sequencing was peripheral blood, taken on day 0 of AZD1222 vaccination. The receptor was isolated from an adult in good health. The CDR3 DNA reads as TGCAGCGTTGAAATCCACCAAAAAGAGACCCAGTACTTC. Protein product: CSVEIHQKETQYF. Filled out from reference TRBV29-1 and TRBJ2-5, the complete variable domain reads SAVISQKPSRDICQRGTSLTIQCQVDSQVTMMFWYRQQPGQSLTLIATANQGSEATYESGFVIDKFPISRPNLTFSTLTVSNMSPEDSSIYLCSVEIHQKETQYFGPGTRLLVL.